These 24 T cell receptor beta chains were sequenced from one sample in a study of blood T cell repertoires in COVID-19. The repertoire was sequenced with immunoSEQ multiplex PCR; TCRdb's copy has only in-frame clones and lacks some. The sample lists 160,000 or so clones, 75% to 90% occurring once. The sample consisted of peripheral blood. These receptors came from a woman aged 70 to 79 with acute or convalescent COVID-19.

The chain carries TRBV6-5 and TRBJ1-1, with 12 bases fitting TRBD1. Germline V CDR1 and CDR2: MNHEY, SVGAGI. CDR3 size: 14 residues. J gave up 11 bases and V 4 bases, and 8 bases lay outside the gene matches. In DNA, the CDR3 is TGTGCCAGCAGTTTTTATTCGGGACAGGGGGCGGCTTTCTTT. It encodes CASSFYSGQGAAFF.

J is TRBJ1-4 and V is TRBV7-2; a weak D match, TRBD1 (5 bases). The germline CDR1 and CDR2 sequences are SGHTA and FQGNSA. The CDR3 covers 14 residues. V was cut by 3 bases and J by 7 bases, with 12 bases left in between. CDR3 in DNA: TGTGCCAGCAGCTTGGCGGGACGGGGTGAAAAACTGTTTTTT. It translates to CASSLAGRGEKLFF.

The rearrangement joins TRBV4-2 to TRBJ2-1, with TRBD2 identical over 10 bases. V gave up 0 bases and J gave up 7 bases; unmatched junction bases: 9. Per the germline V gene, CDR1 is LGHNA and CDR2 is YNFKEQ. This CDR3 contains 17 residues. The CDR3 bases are TGTGCCAGCAGCCAAGAGGGTGTAGCGGGGGGACGAAATGAGCAGTTCTTC. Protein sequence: CASSQEGVAGGRNEQFF.

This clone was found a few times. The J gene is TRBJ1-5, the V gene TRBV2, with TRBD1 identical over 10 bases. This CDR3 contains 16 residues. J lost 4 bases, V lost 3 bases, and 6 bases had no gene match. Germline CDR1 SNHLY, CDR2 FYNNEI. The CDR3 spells CASSDIGTGVNQPQHF. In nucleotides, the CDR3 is TGTGCCAGCAGTGATATCGGGACAGGGGTGAATCAGCCCCAGCATTTT.

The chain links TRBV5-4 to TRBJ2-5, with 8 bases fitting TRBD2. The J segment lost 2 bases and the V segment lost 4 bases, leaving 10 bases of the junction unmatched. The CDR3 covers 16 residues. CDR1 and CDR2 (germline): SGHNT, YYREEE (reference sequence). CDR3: CASSRPAGTRQETQYF. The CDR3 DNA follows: TGTGCCAGCAGCCGACCGGCGGGGACTAGACAAGAGACCCAGTACTTC.

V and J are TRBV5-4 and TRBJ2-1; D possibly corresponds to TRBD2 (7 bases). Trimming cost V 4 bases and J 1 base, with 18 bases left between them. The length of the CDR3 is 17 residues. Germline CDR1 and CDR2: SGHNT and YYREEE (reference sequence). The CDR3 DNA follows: TGTGCCAGCAGCCCCCAGGCGGGGGCGACATCCTACAATGAGCAGTTCTTC. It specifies CASSPQAGATSYNEQFF.

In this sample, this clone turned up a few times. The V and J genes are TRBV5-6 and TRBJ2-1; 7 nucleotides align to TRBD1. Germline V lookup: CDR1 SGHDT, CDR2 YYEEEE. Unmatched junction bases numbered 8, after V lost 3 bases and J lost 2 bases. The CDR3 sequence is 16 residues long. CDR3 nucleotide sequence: TGTGCCAGCAGCTCCCGATGGGACAGTACCTACAATGAGCAGTTCTTC. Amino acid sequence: CASSSRWDSTYNEQFF.

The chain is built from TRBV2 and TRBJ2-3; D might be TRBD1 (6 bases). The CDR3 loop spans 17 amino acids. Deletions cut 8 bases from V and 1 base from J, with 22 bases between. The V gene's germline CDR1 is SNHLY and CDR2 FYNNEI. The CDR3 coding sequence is TGTGCCAGCGGGAGCCCCGGACAGACCTCTCGCACAGATACGCAGTATTTT. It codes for CASGSPGQTSRTDTQYF.

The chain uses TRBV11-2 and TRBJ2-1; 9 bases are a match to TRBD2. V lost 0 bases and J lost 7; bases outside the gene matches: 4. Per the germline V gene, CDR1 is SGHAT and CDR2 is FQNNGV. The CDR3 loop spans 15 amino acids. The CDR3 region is CASSLESGGLNEQFF. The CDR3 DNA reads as TGTGCCAGCAGCTTAGAAAGCGGGGGGCTGAATGAGCAGTTCTTC.

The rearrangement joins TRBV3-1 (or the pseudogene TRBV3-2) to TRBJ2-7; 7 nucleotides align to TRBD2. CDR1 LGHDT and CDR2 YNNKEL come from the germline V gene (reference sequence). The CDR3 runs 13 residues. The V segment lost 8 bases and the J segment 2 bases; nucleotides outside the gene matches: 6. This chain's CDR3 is CASSGGPTYEQYV. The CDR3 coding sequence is TGTGCCAGCTCGGGGGGACCAACCTACGAGCAGTACGTC.

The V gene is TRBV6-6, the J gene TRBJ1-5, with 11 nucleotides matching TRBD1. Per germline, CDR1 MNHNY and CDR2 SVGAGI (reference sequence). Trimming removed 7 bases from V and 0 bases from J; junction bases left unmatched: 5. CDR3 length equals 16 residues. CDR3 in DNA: TGTGCCAGCACTGGGACAGGGGGTCTTAGCAATCAGCCCCAGCATTTT. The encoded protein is CASTGTGGLSNQPQHF.

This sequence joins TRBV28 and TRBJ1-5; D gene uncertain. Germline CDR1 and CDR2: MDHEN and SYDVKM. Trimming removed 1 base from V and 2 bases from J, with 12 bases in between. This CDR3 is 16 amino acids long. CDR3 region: CASSLSGVPGNQPQHF. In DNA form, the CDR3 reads TGTGCCAGCAGTTTATCGGGTGTCCCGGGCAATCAGCCCCAGCATTTT.

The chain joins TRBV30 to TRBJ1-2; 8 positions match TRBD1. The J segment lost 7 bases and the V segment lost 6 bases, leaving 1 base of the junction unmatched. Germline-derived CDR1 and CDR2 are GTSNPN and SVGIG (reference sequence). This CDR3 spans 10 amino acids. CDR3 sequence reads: CACGQGGYTF. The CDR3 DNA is TGTGCCTGCGGACAGGGTGGCTACACCTTC.

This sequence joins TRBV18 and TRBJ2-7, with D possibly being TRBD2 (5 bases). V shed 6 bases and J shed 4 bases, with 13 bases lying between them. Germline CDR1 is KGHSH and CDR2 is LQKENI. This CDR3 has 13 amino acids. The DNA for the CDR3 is TGTGCCAGCTCCTCGGCCCGGGGTTACGAGCAGTACGTC. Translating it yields CASSSARGYEQYV.

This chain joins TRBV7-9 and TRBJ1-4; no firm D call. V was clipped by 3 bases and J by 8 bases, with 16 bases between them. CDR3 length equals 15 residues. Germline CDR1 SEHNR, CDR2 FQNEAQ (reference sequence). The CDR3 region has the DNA TGTGCCAGCAGCTTTTACTCCGGGATTGGGGAAAAACTGTTTTTT. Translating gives CASSFYSGIGEKLFF.

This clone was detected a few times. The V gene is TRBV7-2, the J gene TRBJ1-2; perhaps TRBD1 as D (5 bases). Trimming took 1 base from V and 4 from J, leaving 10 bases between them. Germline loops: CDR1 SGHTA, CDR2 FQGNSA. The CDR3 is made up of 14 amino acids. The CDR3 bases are TGTGCCAGCAGCTTAGATCAGGGCCTCTATGGCTACACCTTC. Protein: CASSLDQGLYGYTF.

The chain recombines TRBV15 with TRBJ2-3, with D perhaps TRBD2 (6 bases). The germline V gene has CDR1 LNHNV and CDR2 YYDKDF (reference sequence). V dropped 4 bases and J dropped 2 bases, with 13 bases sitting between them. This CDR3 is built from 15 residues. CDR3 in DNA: TGTGCCACCAGCATCCGGCGGGGATCCACAGATACGCAGTATTTT. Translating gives CATSIRRGSTDTQYF.

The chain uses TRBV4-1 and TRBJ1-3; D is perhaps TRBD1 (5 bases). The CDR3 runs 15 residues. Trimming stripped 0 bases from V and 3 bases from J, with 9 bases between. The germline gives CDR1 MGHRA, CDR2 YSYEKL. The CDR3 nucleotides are TGCGCCAGCAGCCAAGATGAAGGGGTTGGAAACACCATATATTTT. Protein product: CASSQDEGVGNTIYF.

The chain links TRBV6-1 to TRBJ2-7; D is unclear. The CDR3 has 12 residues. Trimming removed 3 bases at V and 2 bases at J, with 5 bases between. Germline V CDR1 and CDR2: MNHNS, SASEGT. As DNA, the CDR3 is TGTGCCAGCAGTGAGGCAGCCTACGAGCAGTACGTC. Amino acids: CASSEAAYEQYV.

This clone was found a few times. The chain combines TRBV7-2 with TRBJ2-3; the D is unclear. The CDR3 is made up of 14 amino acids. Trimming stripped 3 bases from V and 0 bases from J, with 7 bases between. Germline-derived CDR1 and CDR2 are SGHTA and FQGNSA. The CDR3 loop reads CASSFYSSTDTQYF. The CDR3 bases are TGTGCCAGCAGCTTTTATTCTAGCACAGATACGCAGTATTTT. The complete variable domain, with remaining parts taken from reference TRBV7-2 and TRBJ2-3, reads GAGVSQSPSNKVTEKGKDVELRCDPISGHTALYWYRQSLGQGLEFLIYFQGNSAPDKSGLPSDRFSAERTGGSVSTLTIQRTQQEDSAVYLCASSFYSSTDTQYFGPGTRLTVL.

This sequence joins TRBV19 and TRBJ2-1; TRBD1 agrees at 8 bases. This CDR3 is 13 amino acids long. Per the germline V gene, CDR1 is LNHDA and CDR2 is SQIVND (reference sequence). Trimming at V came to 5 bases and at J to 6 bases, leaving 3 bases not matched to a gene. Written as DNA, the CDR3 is TGTGCCAGTAGTCAGGACAGGGCCAATGAGCAGTTCTTC. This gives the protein CASSQDRANEQFF.

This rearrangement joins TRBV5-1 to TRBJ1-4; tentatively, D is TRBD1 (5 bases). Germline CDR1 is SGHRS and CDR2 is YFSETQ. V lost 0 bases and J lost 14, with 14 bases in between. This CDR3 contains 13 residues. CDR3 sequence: CASSLVGAGNLFF. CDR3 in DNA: TGCGCCAGCAGCTTGGTAGGGGCAGGGAATCTGTTTTTT.

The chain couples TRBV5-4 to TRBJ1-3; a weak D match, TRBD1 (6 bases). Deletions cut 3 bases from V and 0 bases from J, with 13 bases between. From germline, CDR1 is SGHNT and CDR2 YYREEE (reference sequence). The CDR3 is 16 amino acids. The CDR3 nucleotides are TGTGCCAGCAGCTGGGGGCTAGGGGCCTCTGGAAACACCATATATTTT. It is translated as CASSWGLGASGNTIYF. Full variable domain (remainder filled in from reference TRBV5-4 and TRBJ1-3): ETGVTQSPTHLIKTRGQQVTLRCSSQSGHNTVSWYQQALGQGPQFIFQYYREEENGRGNFPPRFSGLQFPNYSSELNVNALELDDSALYLCASSWGLGASGNTIYFGEGSWLTVV.

CDR3 sequence (DNA): TGTGCCAGCAGCCCTGGACAGGGACCGCAGTACGAGCAGTACTTC. As protein: CASSPGQGPQYEQYF. The rearrangement uses TRBV7-2 and TRBJ2-7, with 8 bases aligning to TRBD1. The CDR3 has 15 residues. After removal of 5 bases from V and 4 bases from J, the junction contained 10 bases not matched to a gene. Germline CDR1 SGHTA, CDR2 FQGNSA.